This T cell receptor (beta chain) is from a study of shared clonotypes between healthy human individuals. At the level of the study: The donors, a couple of women and a few men, were aged 18 to 49.

The study's findings and limits: Researchers sampled only blood; tissue repertoires likely differ. Represented genetic and exposure-history diversity was restricted by having few donors.

Between the trimmed V and J ends, which lost 1 base and 2 bases, there was a span of 6 bases. The CDR3 contains 13 residues. CDR1 is SGHAT, CDR2 FQNNGV, per germline. Measured with immunoSEQ multiplex PCR; TCRdb has only the in-frame clones, and not every one. Among around 2.1 million clones listed, 90% to 95% were seen once. As to this clone: Its cognate antigen is unknown. This sample also contains other DNA sequences that code for the same CDR3.

Terminally differentiated effector memory CD45RA+ cells were excluded by CCR7 positive selection of CD45RO-negative cells. Healthy and HIV-negative, the adult donors had no recent acute infections or vaccinations. Sequencing was carried out using naive CD8+ T cells from PBMCs. The chain employs TRBV11-2 and TRBJ2-7; D uncertain. This clonotype originated in a man aged 18 to 29 in good health. Some clones in this sample may be carry-over from other donors' samples. In nucleotides, the CDR3 is TGTGCCAGCAGCTTAGCGGGTACCTACGAGCAGTACTTC. This encodes CASSLAGTYEQYF.